The 3 T cell receptor beta chains presented below share a single source sample, sequenced in a study of T-cell reconstitution after alpha-beta-depleted transplantation in children. Using unique molecular identifiers, the investigators prepared the TCRbeta library. TCRdb processed the PCR reads anew with MiXCR; each CDR3 protein has one entry. The repertoire consists of 350,000 to 400,000 distinct CDR3 sequences, with about 14% occurring once and the leading ten covering approximately 4.2%. Source: PBMCs, taken from the stem cell graft. The receptors originated from a human donor who donated a stem cell graft to a child with Fanconi anemia.

The rearrangement joins TRBV4-1 to TRBJ1-1; D remains unclear. Trimming shortened V by 2 bases and J by 7 bases, and 14 bases separated the two germline ends. The CDR3 runs 14 residues. Germline V gene data show CDR1 as MGHRA and CDR2 as YSYEKL. CDR3 nucleotide sequence: TGCGCCAGCAGCCAATGGGGAATGGGCGGTGAAGCTTTCTTT. Its translation is CASSQWGMGGEAFF.

As for this clonotype: The conserved closing phenylalanine or tryptophan is absent in this CDR3, likely reflecting a read error. This chain uses TRBV3-1 with TRBJ1-2; 7 positions match TRBD1. The length of the CDR3 is 14 residues. CDR1 and CDR2 (germline): LGHDT, YNNKEL (reference sequence). V shed 4 bases and J 3 bases; nucleotides not matched to a gene: 5. The CDR3 protein is CASSPRDSYYGYTY. DNA for the CDR3: TGTGCCAGCAGCCCCCGGGACAGCTACTATGGCTACACCTAC.

This clonotype was seen a handful of times. The chain joins TRBV9 to TRBJ2-7; D ambiguous. CDR1 is SGDLS and CDR2 is YYNGEE in the germline V gene. V was shortened by 3 bases and J by 3 bases, with 4 bases between the two germline ends. The length of the CDR3 is 11 residues. DNA for the CDR3: TGTGCCAGCAGCGGGGACTACGAGCAGTACTTC. This codes for CASSGDYEQYF.